The rows below give T cell receptor beta chains drawn from one sample of a study of OX40 agonist ivuxolimab in advanced cancers. Only in-frame clones appear in the TCRdb table, and some are missing; sequencing was by immunoSEQ multiplex PCR. The sample records roughly 69,000 clones, around 90% being singletons. Specimen: CD4+ or CD8+ T cells sorted from blood, collected in a trial of the OX40 agonist ivuxolimab. The receptors come from an adult with an advanced solid tumor such as melanoma, head and neck, liver or kidney cancer. Both conserved end residues are part of each CDR3. D genes are given only for firm matches.

v_gene,d_gene,CDR3aa
TRBV4-2,.,CASSQENEKLFF
TRBV28,TRBD1,CASSWGQGRRAFF
TRBV2,.,CASSATTVTYGYTF
TRBV27,.,CASSLSLAATGELFF
TRBV6-5,.,CASSYSHSGTDGYTF
TRBV27,.,CASSLRRTDTQYF
TRBV20-1,.,CSDADSGVF
TRBV9,.,CASSVGVGPYEQYF
TRBV29-1,TRBD1,CSVEPRDRGGYTF
TRBV6-1,TRBD2,CASTEIRPGGDTQYF
TRBV19,TRBD1,CASSERQGQPQHF
TRBV7-2,.,CASSYRVQEKLFF
TRBV5-7,.,CASSLAGTHEQYF
TRBV6-1,TRBD1,CASRKGPGGFDEQFF
TRBV29-1,TRBD1,CSVFFVGQGAIGYTF
TRBV25-1,.,CASSEFRGSGNTIYF
TRBV5-4,.,CASTPGEGPFYGYTF
TRBV12-1,.,CASRGYYEQYF
TRBV1,.,CTSCHTSGGETQYF
TRBV28,.,CASSPPGFTNTEAFF
TRBV18,.,CASSPDLNTEAFF
TRBV19,.,CASSIGRGRGNTEAFF